This record looks at one T cell receptor (beta chain) sequence and its context. RNA amounts of about 0.45 to 1 ug underwent reverse transcription with random hexamers. Each CDR3 protein is one row after TCRdb ran MiXCR on the immunoSEQ multiplex PCR reads. The data hold under 80,000 distinct CDR3 sequences, with about 93% observed a single time. The data derive from a study of CD8 T cells in Susac syndrome. Germline loops: CDR1 LGHDT, CDR2 YNNKEL (reference sequence). V shed 3 bases, J shed 4 bases, and the junction held 8 bases outside the gene matches. The CDR3 spans 15 residues. The receptor was derived from a human donor with Susac syndrome. The sequencing sample was made of CD4+ T cells from PBMCs. J is TRBJ2-7 and V is TRBV3-1; 8 positions agree with TRBD1. The CDR3 nucleotides are TGTGCCAGCAGCCACACCGGGACAGGAGCTTACGAGCAGTACTTC. It encodes CASSHTGTGAYEQYF.